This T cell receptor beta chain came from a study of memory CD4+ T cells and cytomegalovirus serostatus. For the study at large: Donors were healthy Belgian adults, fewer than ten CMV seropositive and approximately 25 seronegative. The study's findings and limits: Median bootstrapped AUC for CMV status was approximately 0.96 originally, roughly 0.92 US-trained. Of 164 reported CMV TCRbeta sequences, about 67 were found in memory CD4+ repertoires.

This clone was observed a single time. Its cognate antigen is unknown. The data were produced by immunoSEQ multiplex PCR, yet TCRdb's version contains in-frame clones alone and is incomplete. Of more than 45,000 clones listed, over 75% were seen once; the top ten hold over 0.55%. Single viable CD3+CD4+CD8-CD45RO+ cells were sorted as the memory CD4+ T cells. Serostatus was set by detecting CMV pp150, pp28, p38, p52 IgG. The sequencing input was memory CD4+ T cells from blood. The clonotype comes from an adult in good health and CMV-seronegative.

CDR3 residues: CAISENSPGQGPRYEQYF. Written as DNA, the CDR3 is TGTGCCATCAGTGAGAATTCTCCGGGACAGGGGCCCCGGTACGAGCAGTACTTC. The genes are TRBV10-3 and TRBJ2-7; 10 bases match TRBD1. V gave up 2 bases and J gave up 4 bases; unmatched junction bases: 14. Germline lookup yields CDR1 ENHRY and CDR2 SYGVKD. The CDR3 has 18 amino acids.